These 31 T cell receptor beta chains were all obtained from the same sample, sequenced in a study of blood T cell repertoires in COVID-19. This table comes from immunoSEQ multiplex PCR, and its TCRdb copy is limited to in-frame clones, with some not included. The sample lists around 140,000 clones; approximately 89% were seen once. Sequenced material: peripheral blood. The receptor set was obtained from a human donor in a cohort sampled during active COVID-19.

The chain joins TRBV4-2 to TRBJ2-7; the D is unclear. The CDR3 consists of 13 residues. Germline CDR1 and CDR2: LGHNA and YNFKEQ. The V gene lost 0 bases and the J gene lost 3 bases, with 6 bases spanning the gap. The CDR3 nucleotides are TGTGCCAGCAGCCAAGAACTCCACTACGAGCAGTACTTC. This encodes CASSQELHYEQYF.

The chain recombines TRBV5-1 with TRBJ1-3; D perhaps matches TRBD1 (6 bases). This CDR3 is 15 amino acids long. The V end was cut by 4 bases, the J end by 0 bases, with 11 bases between. Germline CDR1 and CDR2: SGHRS and YFSETQ. Here the CDR3 DNA reads TGCGCCAGCAGCCCCACAGGGATCTCTGGAAACACCATATATTTT. This translates into CASSPTGISGNTIYF.

The chain links TRBV25-1 to TRBJ1-2, with 8 positions matching TRBD1. Looked up from germline, CDR1 is MGHDK and CDR2 is SYGVNS. Losses at the gene ends were 6 bases for V and 1 base for J; bases not matched to a gene: 4. This CDR3 comprises 14 residues. The CDR3 DNA reads as TGTGCCAGCAGCCGCAGGGGGCTTAACTATGGCTACACCTTC. Encoded protein: CASSRRGLNYGYTF.

This rearrangement joins TRBV18 to TRBJ2-3, with 7 nucleotides matching TRBD2. The CDR3 is made up of 16 amino acids. Germline values: CDR1 KGHSH, CDR2 LQKENI. The V and J ends lost 3 bases and 2 bases, in that order; junction bases with no gene match: 8. CDR3 bases: TGTGCCAGCTCACCGGCCGGGACTACCTACACAGATACGCAGTATTTT. Translating gives CASSPAGTTYTDTQYF.

This chain links TRBV19 with TRBJ2-2; no clear D gene. The CDR3 is made up of 14 amino acids. Per the germline V gene, CDR1 is LNHDA and CDR2 is SQIVND (reference sequence). V was shortened by 2 bases and J by 1 base, with 5 bases between the two germline ends. CDR3 protein: CASSIIWNTGELFF. Here the CDR3 DNA reads TGTGCCAGTAGTATAATCTGGAACACCGGGGAGCTGTTTTTT.

This chain uses TRBV6-6 with TRBJ2-3; a weak D match, TRBD1 (6 bases). With 0 bases removed from V and 6 bases from J, the gap between germline ends came to 13 bases. Germline V gene lookup returns CDR1 MNHNY and CDR2 SVGAGI (reference sequence). This CDR3 contains 15 residues. CDR3 nucleotide sequence: TGTGCCAGCAGTTACTCGGCCAGGGGATACGATACGCAGTATTTT. Its translation: CASSYSARGYDTQYF.

A few counts support this clone. The V gene is TRBV27, the J gene TRBJ2-1; 10 nucleotides match TRBD2. V dropped 5 bases and J dropped 0; count of bases not matched to a gene: 7. CDR1 is MNHEY, CDR2 SMNVEV, per germline (reference sequence). The CDR3 runs to 17 residues. In nucleotides, the CDR3 is TGTGCCAGCAGTCCCTCTAGCGGGGGTTACTCCTACAATGAGCAGTTCTTC. Translated, it gives CASSPSSGGYSYNEQFF.

This clone is a singleton in its sample. The J gene is TRBJ1-1, the V gene TRBV3-1 (or the pseudogene TRBV3-2); D remains unclear. Between the trimmed V and J ends, which lost 3 bases and 5 bases, there was a span of 7 bases. The V gene's germline CDR1 is LGHDT and CDR2 YNNKEL (reference sequence). The CDR3 covers 12 residues. The CDR3 DNA sequence: TGTGCCAGCAGCCAGGTCGGGACTGAAGCTTTCTTT. Amino acids: CASSQVGTEAFF.

Only one count was recorded for this clone. V usage is TRBV9 and J usage is TRBJ1-1; 7 bases align to TRBD1. Germline values: CDR1 SGDLS, CDR2 YYNGEE. The CDR3 loop spans 15 amino acids. V lost 4 bases, J lost 1 base, and 7 bases stayed unmatched. The CDR3 region has the DNA TGTGCCAGCAGCAGGGGACAGCCTTCGAACACTGAAGCTTTCTTT. Its protein is CASSRGQPSNTEAFF.

CDR3 protein: CASSSREEQFF. The CDR3 region has the DNA TGTGCCAGCAGCTCACGGGAGGAGCAGTTCTTC. The chain is built from TRBV7-6 and TRBJ2-1; D perhaps matches TRBD2 (6 bases). With 4 bases removed from V and 10 bases from J, the gap between germline ends came to 8 bases. The CDR3 totals 11 residues. Germline V gene lookup returns CDR1 SGHVS and CDR2 FNYEAQ. Variable domain in full (rest from reference TRBV7-6 and TRBJ2-1): GAGVSQSPRYKVTKRGQDVALRCDPISGHVSLYWYRQALGQGPEFLTYFNYEAQQDKSGLPNDRFSAERPEGSISTLTIQRTEQRDSAMYRCASSSREEQFFGPGTRLTVL.

The rearrangement uses TRBV7-8 and TRBJ2-7, with 13 bases aligning to TRBD2. The CDR3 consists of 19 residues. Germline CDR1 is SGHVS and CDR2 is FQNEAQ. The ends lost 0 bases at V and 4 bases at J; junction bases unmatched: 12. Written as DNA, the CDR3 is TGTGCCAGCAGCTTAGCGACTGGACTAGCGGGGGTGATTGAGTACGAGCAGTACTTC. As protein: CASSLATGLAGVIEYEQYF.

This rearrangement joins TRBV7-9 to TRBJ1-2; TRBD1 might be the D (5 bases). Trimming took off 7 bases at V and 4 bases at J, with 13 bases between the two ends. This CDR3 spans 13 amino acids. CDR1 is SEHNR and CDR2 is FQNEAQ in the germline V gene (reference sequence). The CDR3 sequence is CASTRDSRYGYTF. CDR3 coding DNA: TGTGCCAGCACCCGGGACTCACGCTATGGCTACACCTTC.

This chain uses TRBV4-2 with TRBJ2-7, with 7 bases lining up with TRBD1. This CDR3 is built from 15 residues. Germline trimming cut 2 bases from V and 6 bases from J; bases unmatched to any gene: 10. Germline V lookup: CDR1 LGHNA, CDR2 YNFKEQ. CDR3 region: CASSQRDSAAVEQYF. Here the CDR3 DNA reads TGTGCCAGCAGCCAACGGGACAGTGCGGCGGTCGAGCAGTACTTC.

V gene TRBV9 combines with J gene TRBJ1-6, with D maybe TRBD1 (5 bases). In germline, CDR1 is SGDLS, CDR2 YYNGEE. The V and J ends lost 0 bases and 7 bases respectively, with 8 bases between them. The CDR3 covers 14 residues. The DNA of the CDR3 is TGTGCCAGCAGCGTAGTGGGGGGGAATTCACCCCTCCACTTT. Translated: CASSVVGGNSPLHF.

The genes are TRBV2 and TRBJ1-5; no clear D. This CDR3 spans 16 amino acids. CDR1 and CDR2 from the germline V gene are SNHLY and FYNNEI. Trimming shortened V by 6 bases and J by 0 bases, and 15 bases separated the two germline ends. CDR3 sequence: CASSALEPYSNQPQHF. As DNA, the CDR3 is TGTGCCAGCAGCGCGCTGGAGCCCTATAGCAATCAGCCCCAGCATTTT.

The V call is TRBV9, the J call TRBJ2-1, with 8 bases matching TRBD1. The CDR3 has 14 residues. CDR1 is SGDLS and CDR2 is YYNGEE in the germline V gene. The V segment lost 0 bases and the J segment 8 bases; nucleotides outside the gene matches: 4. The chain's CDR3 is CASSVGRGLDEQFF. The CDR3 bases are TGTGCCAGCAGCGTAGGCAGGGGGCTCGATGAGCAGTTCTTC. The full variable domain, with the rest looked up from reference TRBV9 and TRBJ2-1, is DSGVTQTPKHLITATGQRVTLRCSPRSGDLSVYWYQQSLDQGLQFLIQYYNGEERAKGNILERFSAQQFPDLHSELNLSSLELGDSALYFCASSVGRGLDEQFFGPGTRLTVL.

The chain links TRBV5-1 to TRBJ2-3; 7 nucleotides agree with TRBD2. The CDR3 has 14 amino acids. Losses at the gene ends were 4 bases for V and 3 bases for J; bases not matched to a gene: 5. Germline V gene data show CDR1 as SGHRS and CDR2 as YFSETQ. CDR3 in amino acids: CASSIGTNTDTQYF. CDR3 DNA sequence: TGCGCCAGCAGCATTGGGACTAATACAGATACGCAGTATTTT.

This clone was found a few times. The chain carries TRBV3-1 (or the pseudogene TRBV3-2) and TRBJ2-3; possibly TRBD2 for D (6 bases). Looked up from germline, CDR1 is LGHDT and CDR2 is YNNKEL (reference sequence). This CDR3 is 17 amino acids long. V lost 4 bases to trimming and J lost 3 bases, with 20 bases between them. The CDR3 here is CASSPWRAGGATDTQYF. DNA for the CDR3: TGTGCCAGCAGCCCCTGGCGCGCCGGGGGAGCTACAGATACGCAGTATTTT.

This rearrangement joins TRBV18 to TRBJ2-4, with TRBD2 as a possible D gene (6 bases). Germline-derived CDR1 and CDR2 are KGHSH and LQKENI. The V end lost 3 bases, the J end lost 0 bases, and 15 bases lay between the germline ends. This CDR3 spans 17 amino acids. CDR3 protein: CASSPFGSGVAKNIQYF. The CDR3 DNA reads TGTGCCAGCTCACCCTTTGGTAGCGGAGTAGCCAAAAACATTCAGTACTTC.

This clone was detected only a few times. V is TRBV6-5 and J is TRBJ1-5; TRBD1 matches 7 bases. The germline gives CDR1 MNHEY, CDR2 SVGAGI. V lost 6 bases, J lost 9 bases, and 11 bases stayed unmatched. This CDR3 has 14 amino acids. CDR3 nucleotide sequence: TGTGCCAGCAGCCACGGGACAGCTGAGTCGCCCCAGCATTTT. It yields the protein CASSHGTAESPQHF.

The CDR3 bases are TGTGCCAGCAGAGTTGACAGGGTAGAGGACACTGAAGCTTTCTTT. Residues: CASRVDRVEDTEAFF. The J gene is TRBJ1-1, the V gene TRBV6-5, with 7 nucleotides matching TRBD1. Germline CDR1 MNHEY, CDR2 SVGAGI. This CDR3 has 15 amino acids. Trimming took 6 bases from V and 3 from J; bases not matched to a gene: 10.

The rearrangement joins TRBV19 to TRBJ1-2; no reliable D call. Trimming removed 5 bases from V and 5 bases from J, with 12 bases in between. Germline V gives CDR1 LNHDA, CDR2 SQIVND (reference sequence). This CDR3 is built from 13 residues. The CDR3 sequence: CASSETGMYGYTF. The DNA for the CDR3 is TGTGCCAGTAGTGAGACCGGGATGTATGGCTACACCTTC.

The chain recombines TRBV5-1 with TRBJ2-1; 10 nucleotides match TRBD1. This CDR3 is built from 15 residues. CDR1 is SGHRS and CDR2 is YFSETQ in the germline V gene. The ends lost 4 bases at V and 6 bases at J; junction bases unmatched: 7. The chain's CDR3 is CASSPAGTGVNEQFF. The CDR3 DNA follows: TGCGCCAGCAGCCCGGCCGGGACAGGGGTCAATGAGCAGTTCTTC.

This chain links TRBV25-1 with TRBJ1-2; 8 nucleotides match TRBD1. The CDR3 has 15 residues. The junction had 18 bases not matched to a gene; V was cut back by 11 bases and J by 7 bases. CDR1 and CDR2 from the germline V gene are MGHDK and SYGVNS. This chain's CDR3 is CACLGQGVSRLGYTF. For the CDR3, the DNA is TGTGCCTGCCTAGGACAGGGAGTTTCTCGACTTGGCTACACCTTC.

The chain uses TRBV5-1 and TRBJ1-3, with 7 bases aligning to TRBD1. Germline V lookup: CDR1 SGHRS, CDR2 YFSETQ. Trimming removed 6 bases from V and 0 bases from J; junction bases left unmatched: 3. The CDR3 spans 14 residues. This CDR3 reads CASKGQNSGNTIYF. In DNA form, the CDR3 reads TGCGCCAGCAAGGGACAGAACTCTGGAAACACCATATATTTT.

This rearrangement joins TRBV7-3 to TRBJ1-1, with D possibly being TRBD1 (5 bases). This CDR3 comprises 14 residues. V was trimmed by 5 bases and J by 1 base, leaving 11 bases between them. The germline V gene encodes CDR1 SGHTA and CDR2 FQGTGA. CDR3 nucleotides: TGTGCCAGCAGCCCCGGGGGGAAGAACACTGAAGCTTTCTTT. This translates into CASSPGGKNTEAFF.

The chain recombines TRBV9 with TRBJ1-3; 8 nucleotides agree with TRBD1. V lost 1 base and J lost 4; bases outside the gene matches: 4. The CDR3 is made up of 15 amino acids. Per the germline V gene, CDR1 is SGDLS and CDR2 is YYNGEE. Written as DNA, the CDR3 is TGTGCCAGCAGCGTACAGGGGGCTCCGGGAAACACCATATATTTT. It translates to CASSVQGAPGNTIYF.

The chain is built from TRBV19 and TRBJ2-7; 8 bases are a match to TRBD1. The germline gives CDR1 LNHDA, CDR2 SQIVND (reference sequence). The length of the CDR3 is 14 residues. The J segment lost 4 bases and the V segment lost 5 bases, leaving 7 bases of the junction unmatched. Written as DNA, the CDR3 is TGTGCCAGTAGTGGGGCAGGGGGCGCTTACGAGCAGTACTTC. Translating gives CASSGAGGAYEQYF. The full variable domain, with the rest looked up from reference TRBV19 and TRBJ2-7, is DGGITQSPKYLFRKEGQNVTLSCEQNLNHDAMYWYRQDPGQGLRLIYYSQIVNDFQKGDIAEGYSVSREKKESFPLTVTSAQKNPTAFYLCASSGAGGAYEQYFGPGTRLTVT.

This chain connects TRBV27 to TRBJ2-5; tentatively, D is TRBD2 (5 bases). The CDR3 is 17 amino acids. Trimming took off 6 bases at V and 2 bases at J, with 22 bases between the two ends. CDR1 and CDR2 (germline): MNHEY, SMNVEV (reference sequence). The CDR3 sequence is CASSLVWASGPQETQYF. The CDR3 nucleotides read TGTGCCAGCAGCTTAGTGTGGGCAAGCGGTCCTCAAGAGACCCAGTACTTC.

The J gene is TRBJ1-2, the V gene TRBV6-5; D is unclear. In germline, CDR1 is MNHEY, CDR2 SVGAGI. The CDR3 length is 16 residues. V lost 0 bases, J lost 3 bases, and 14 bases lay in between. Written as DNA, the CDR3 is TGTGCCAGCAGTTACTCCACCCCTGGGCAGGACTATGGCTACACCTTC. Its protein is CASSYSTPGQDYGYTF.

This clone was counted between two and nine times. This CDR3 reads CASRLAGAGNTIYF. The DNA of the CDR3 is TGTGCCAGCAGGCTAGCCGGGGCTGGAAACACCATATATTTT. The V and J genes are TRBV7-2 and TRBJ1-3, with D hard to call. With 6 bases removed from V and 2 bases from J, the gap between germline ends came to 11 bases. There are 14 residues in the CDR3. Per germline, CDR1 SGHTA and CDR2 FQGNSA. The entire variable domain, with the rest obtained from reference TRBV7-2 and TRBJ1-3, is as follows: GAGVSQSPSNKVTEKGKDVELRCDPISGHTALYWYRQSLGQGLEFLIYFQGNSAPDKSGLPSDRFSAERTGGSVSTLTIQRTQQEDSAVYLCASRLAGAGNTIYFGEGSWLTVV.